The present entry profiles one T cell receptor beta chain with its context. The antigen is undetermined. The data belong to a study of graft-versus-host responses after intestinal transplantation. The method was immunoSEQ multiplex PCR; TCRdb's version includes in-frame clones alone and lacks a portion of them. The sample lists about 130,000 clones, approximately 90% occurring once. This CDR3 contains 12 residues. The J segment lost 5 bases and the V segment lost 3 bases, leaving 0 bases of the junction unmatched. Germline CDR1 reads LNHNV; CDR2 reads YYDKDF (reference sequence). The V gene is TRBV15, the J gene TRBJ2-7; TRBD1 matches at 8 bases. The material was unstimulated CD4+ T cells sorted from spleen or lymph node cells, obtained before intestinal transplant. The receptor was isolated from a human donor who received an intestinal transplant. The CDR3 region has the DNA TGTGCCACCAGCAGGACAGGGGACGAGCAGTACTTC. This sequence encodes CATSRTGDEQYF.